A selection of T cell receptor beta chains follows, all from one sample in a study of response to subunit inactivated influenza vaccine. TCRdb reanalysed the RT-PCR reads using MiXCR and keeps one entry per CDR3 protein. The table shows hundreds of thousands of distinct CDR3 sequences, with approximately 14% occurring only once. This sample comprised PBMCs from blood, obtained 11 to 12 days after vaccination. All receptors come from a middle-aged man who received an inactivated influenza vaccine. Both conserved end residues are part of each CDR3. D genes are given only for firm matches. Size is stated for part of the rows, as once, few or many counts, or as a class when the clone is expanded.

j_gene | abundance | v_gene | d_gene | CDR3aa | CDR3nt
TRBJ2-2 | - | TRBV7-2 | TRBD2 | CASSPWDGRSGELFF | TGTGCCAGCAGCCCCTGGGACGGGAGGTCCGGGGAGCTGTTTTTT
TRBJ2-5 | few | TRBV28 | TRBD2 | CASSQTSGQETQYF | TGTGCCAGCAGTCAGACTAGCGGACAAGAGACCCAGTACTTC
TRBJ1-5 | many | TRBV2 | TRBD1 | CASSRTGGEQPQHF | TGTGCCAGCAGCCGGACAGGGGGAGAACAGCCCCAGCATTTT
TRBJ2-3 | - | TRBV11-2 | - | CASINLEDPDTQYF | TGTGCCAGCATCAACCTAGAGGACCCCGATACGCAGTATTTT
TRBJ2-5 | few | TRBV7-8 | TRBD2 | CASSLQTSGSGETQYF | TGTGCCAGCAGCTTACAGACTAGCGGGAGTGGAGAGACCCAGTACTTC
TRBJ2-7 | - | TRBV7-2 | TRBD2 | CASSLTKTSASYEQYF | TGTGCCAGCAGCTTAACGAAGACTAGCGCCTCCTACGAGCAGTACTTC
TRBJ1-1 | few | TRBV6-5 | - | CASSYGGASENTEAFF | TGTGCCAGCAGTTACGGGGGGGCGTCGGAGAACACTGAAGCTTTCTTT
TRBJ2-3 | - | TRBV7-9 | TRBD2 | CASSAPLAGGTDTQYF | TGTGCCAGCAGCGCGCCGCTAGCGGGGGGGACAGATACGCAGTATTTT
TRBJ2-2 | - | TRBV7-6 | - | CASSLAGGNPGGELFF | TGTGCCAGCAGCTTAGCTGGTGGCAACCCCGGAGGGGAGCTGTTTTTT
TRBJ2-3 | few | TRBV27 | TRBD2 | CASTATSAAGLDTQYF | TGTGCCAGCACCGCCACTAGCGCTGCTGGATTAGATACGCAGTATTTT
TRBJ2-5 | - | TRBV12-3/TRBV12-4 | - | CASSLASGNGEAQYF | TGTGCCAGCAGTTTAGCCTCAGGGAATGGGGAGGCCCAGTACTTC
TRBJ1-2 | few | TRBV11-2 | - | CASSFTGTATNYGYTF | TGTGCCAGCAGCTTCACCGGGACCGCCACTAACTATGGCTACACCTTC
TRBJ2-3 | few | TRBV4-3 | - | CASSQGHRGLTDTQYF | TGCGCCAGCAGCCAAGGCCATCGGGGTCTAACAGATACGCAGTATTTT
TRBJ1-2 | - | TRBV30 | TRBD1 | CAWRRTGSYGYTF | TGTGCCTGGAGACGGACAGGGAGCTATGGCTACACCTTC
TRBJ2-1 | few | TRBV7-2 | TRBD2 | CASSLAPLTGGVYNEQFF | TGTGCCAGCAGCTTAGCGCCATTGACGGGGGGGGTCTACAATGAGCAGTTCTTC
TRBJ1-1 | - | TRBV20-1 | - | CSARIVQTNTEAFF | TGCAGTGCTAGAATCGTACAGACTAACACTGAAGCTTTCTTT